A single sample gave rise to the 28 T cell receptor beta chains below, sequenced in a study of Graves' ophthalmopathy and Graves' hyperthyroidism. TCR beta CDR3 amplification used RNA transcripts. Investigators did first-round RT-PCR with HTBI primers, then second-round multiplex PCR. MiXCR, applied by TCRdb to the multiplex PCR reads, yields one record per CDR3 protein. The data show 200,000 to 300,000 distinct CDR3 sequences, around 45% seen once. The sequenced sample was peripheral blood. The receptors come from an adult man with Graves' ophthalmopathy.

The chain recombines TRBV7-9 with TRBJ2-5; a weak D match, TRBD1 (5 bases). This CDR3 spans 13 amino acids. Per the germline V gene, CDR1 is SEHNR and CDR2 is FQNEAQ (reference sequence). Between the trimmed V and J ends, which lost 6 bases and 0 bases, there was a span of 8 bases. CDR3 bases: TGTGCCAGCAGACAGGCCCACCAAGAGACCCAGTACTTC. This sequence encodes CASRQAHQETQYF.

This clonotype was counted at least ten times. This sequence joins TRBV29-1 and TRBJ1-6; 7 nucleotides match TRBD1. The CDR3 is 13 residues long. The ends lost 6 bases at V and 6 bases at J; junction bases unmatched: 5. Germline loops: CDR1 SQVTM, CDR2 ANQGSEA. CDR3 region: CSVATGSNSPLHF. The CDR3 DNA is TGCAGCGTCGCGACAGGGTCTAATTCACCCCTCCACTTT.

The chain combines TRBV20-1 with TRBJ1-2; D ambiguous. Per the germline V gene, CDR1 is DFQATT and CDR2 is SNEGSKA (reference sequence). Trimming stripped 0 bases from V and 3 bases from J, with 11 bases between. This CDR3 spans 14 amino acids. CDR3 protein: CSARDWGIHYGYTF. The CDR3, as DNA: TGCAGTGCTAGAGATTGGGGAATTCACTATGGCTACACCTTC.

This chain connects TRBV10-3 to TRBJ1-5, with D hard to call. V lost 2 bases to trimming and J lost 5 bases, with 7 bases between them. Germline V gene sequence: CDR1 ENHRY, CDR2 SYGVKD. This CDR3 has 13 amino acids. CDR3 loop: CAISEGSHQPQHF. The DNA of the CDR3 is TGTGCCATCAGTGAGGGCTCTCATCAGCCCCAGCATTTT.

The J gene is TRBJ2-7, the V gene TRBV20-1, with TRBD2 matching over 7 bases. V was pared by 0 bases and J by 5 bases, with 10 bases of the junction left unmatched. Germline V CDR1 and CDR2: DFQATT, SNEGSKA (reference sequence). This CDR3 has 15 residues. The CDR3 nucleotides read TGCAGTGCTAGAGATGCTCTAGCGGCCTGGGACGAGCAGTACTTC. It translates to CSARDALAAWDEQYF.

The chain has TRBV7-9 and TRBJ2-7; possibly TRBD1 for D (6 bases). Germline assignment: CDR1 SEHNR and CDR2 FQNEAQ (reference sequence). V shed 5 bases and J shed 7 bases, with 24 bases lying between them. The CDR3 is 16 residues long. DNA for the CDR3: TGTGCCAGCAGCCCGATGGGGGCAGGCAATCTTGGTGAGCAGTACTTC. Translated, it gives CASSPMGAGNLGEQYF.

Points on this clonotype: At one of its ends the junction is not consistent with the germline gene, which may arise from a read error. The genes are TRBV11-2 and TRBJ2-7; D may be TRBD1 (5 bases). This CDR3 has 16 amino acids. Germline assignment: CDR1 SGHAT and CDR2 FQNNGV. CDR3 residues: CASGLWQGQSSYEQYF. The DNA of the CDR3 is TGTGCCAGCGGCTTATGGCAGGGCCAAAGCTCCTACGAGCAGTACTTC.

This clonotype was seen only once. Germline and junction disagree at one end, which may indicate a read error. The chain combines TRBV7-9 with TRBJ2-2; D perhaps matches TRBD2 (6 bases). Looked up from germline, CDR1 is SEHNR and CDR2 is FQNEAQ (reference sequence). The CDR3 length is 14 residues. The CDR3 DNA follows: TGCGCCAGCAGCCCTAGGTGGGGGGCCGGGGAGCTGTTTTTT. Amino acids: CASSPRWGAGELFF.

This rearrangement joins TRBV20-1 to TRBJ1-2; D possibly corresponds to TRBD1 (5 bases). The length of the CDR3 is 12 residues. Germline V gene lookup returns CDR1 DFQATT and CDR2 SNEGSKA (reference sequence). The V and J ends lost 5 bases and 5 bases respectively, with 12 bases between them. The DNA of the CDR3 is TGCAGTGCTGAACAACAGGATTATGGCTACACCTTC. This codes for CSAEQQDYGYTF.

The V gene is TRBV6-6, the J gene TRBJ2-7; D possibly uses TRBD1 or TRBD2 (5 bases each). The last part of the DNA fits TRBJ2-1 better; the J call may be wrong. The length of the CDR3 is 12 residues. Germline loops: CDR1 MNHNY, CDR2 SVGAGI (reference sequence). The CDR3 reads CASSDGTYEQFF. The CDR3 coding sequence is TGTGCCAGTTCGGACGGGACCTACGAGCAGTTCTTC.

This clonotype has just a few counts. The V gene is TRBV20-1, the J gene TRBJ1-5; TRBD1 agrees at 9 bases. CDR3 length equals 13 residues. Per the germline V gene, CDR1 is DFQATT and CDR2 is SNEGSKA (reference sequence). Trimming removed 3 bases from V and 7 bases from J; junction bases left unmatched: 4. In DNA form, the CDR3 reads TGCAGTGCTAGGACAGGGGGGGAGCAGCCCCAGCATTTT. Amino acids: CSARTGGEQPQHF.

The chain links TRBV15 to TRBJ2-2, with D perhaps given as TRBD1 or TRBD2 (5 bases each). Trimming removed 0 bases from V and 6 bases from J, with 17 bases in between. CDR1 LNHNV and CDR2 YYDKDF come from the germline V gene (reference sequence). This CDR3 contains 17 residues. The CDR3 coding sequence is TGTGCCACCAGCAGAGATCAGATGGGACCCCCTCCCGGGGAGCTGTTTTTT. It codes for CATSRDQMGPPPGELFF.

This rearrangement joins TRBV5-1 to TRBJ2-5; 12 bases align to TRBD2. This CDR3 spans 14 amino acids. Germline V CDR1 and CDR2: SGHRS, YFSETQ. V gave up 3 bases and J gave up 10 bases; unmatched junction bases: 7. Here the CDR3 DNA reads TGCGCCAGCAGCTCGACTAGCGGGGGAAGGTACCAGTACTTC. It translates to CASSSTSGGRYQYF.

As to this clonotype: The junction and the germline gene differ at one end; a read error may be behind it. The chain uses TRBV20-1 and TRBJ2-2; D not resolved. The CDR3 length is 12 residues. CDR1 DFQATT and CDR2 SNEGSKA come from the germline V gene (reference sequence). The CDR3 bases are TGCAGTGCTAGAGATCGTGTCGCCAGCCTGGTTTTT. Its translation is CSARDRVASLVF.

The rearrangement joins TRBV7-2 to TRBJ1-2, with a weak D call TRBD1 (5 bases). V lost 5 bases, J lost 4 bases, and 14 bases lay in between. The CDR3 is 14 amino acids. Germline V CDR1 and CDR2: SGHTA, FQGNSA. CDR3 in amino acids: CASSPRDRFYGYTF. The CDR3 DNA sequence: TGTGCCAGCAGCCCCCGGGACCGCTTCTATGGCTACACCTTC.

The chain couples TRBV5-4 to TRBJ2-5; the D gene is possibly TRBD2 (5 bases). CDR1 is SGHNT, CDR2 YYREEE, per germline (reference sequence). V was clipped by 4 bases and J by 5 bases, with 12 bases between them. There are 13 residues in the CDR3. CDR3 residues: CASSPDSLETQYF. CDR3 bases: TGTGCCAGCAGCCCGGACTCTTTGGAGACCCAGTACTTC.

The chain is built from TRBV20-1 and TRBJ2-5; D is unclear. This CDR3 has 12 amino acids. V lost 2 bases to trimming and J lost 5 bases, with 9 bases between them. In germline, CDR1 is DFQATT, CDR2 SNEGSKA (reference sequence). The CDR3 coding sequence is TGCAGTGCTAGACAAGGAGCGGAGACCCAGTACTTC. It translates to CSARQGAETQYF.

V is TRBV9 and J is TRBJ1-4, with D perhaps TRBD1 (6 bases). The CDR3 consists of 14 residues. Germline lookup yields CDR1 SGDLS and CDR2 YYNGEE. The germline V and J ends were trimmed by 3 bases and 6 bases, with 12 bases remaining between them. In nucleotides, the CDR3 is TGTGCCAGCAGCGAGGACAGTGGAGATGAAAAACTGTTTTTT. Protein: CASSEDSGDEKLFF.

J is TRBJ2-2 and V is TRBV20-1; TRBD2 matches at 8 bases. V was clipped by 4 bases and J by 6 bases; unmatched bases: 7. The CDR3 has 14 amino acids. CDR1 is DFQATT and CDR2 is SNEGSKA in the germline V gene (reference sequence). CDR3 bases: TGCAGTGCTACTCGGGAGGGCGTCTCCGGGGAGCTGTTTTTT. It codes for CSATREGVSGELFF.

The chain recombines TRBV29-1 with TRBJ2-1, with TRBD1 matching 8 bases. Per the germline V gene, CDR1 is SQVTM and CDR2 is ANQGSEA. This CDR3 is built from 14 residues. J gave up 9 bases and V 7 bases, and 14 bases lay outside the gene matches. DNA for the CDR3: TGCAGCGGTCGTTCCGGACAGGGCGTAGGTGAGCAGTTCTTC. This gives the protein CSGRSGQGVGEQFF.

With respect to this clonotype: At one end the junction does not follow the germline gene, possibly because of a read error. This sequence joins TRBV29-1 and TRBJ2-2; TRBD1 matches at 8 bases. Germline V gives CDR1 SQVTM, CDR2 ANQGSEA. CDR3 length: 13 residues. This CDR3 is CSVEGDRSNEQFF. The CDR3 DNA follows: TGCAGCGTTGAAGGGGACAGGAGCAATGAGCAGTTTTTT.

This chain uses TRBV5-1 with TRBJ1-2, with a possible D match to TRBD1 (5 bases). The CDR3 is 13 residues long. The ends were cut back, 3 bases at V and 4 bases at J, with 10 bases in the middle. Germline-derived CDR1 and CDR2 are SGHRS and YFSETQ. The CDR3 loop is CASSWDGGYGYTF. CDR3 DNA sequence: TGCGCCAGCAGCTGGGACGGAGGCTATGGCTACACCTTC.

This sequence joins TRBV2 and TRBJ2-7, with D perhaps matching TRBD2 (5 bases). The CDR3 is 13 residues long. Germline assignment: CDR1 SNHLY and CDR2 FYNNEI. V gave up 6 bases and J gave up 11 bases, with 20 bases separating them. The CDR3, as DNA: TGTGCCAGCAGAGATCCGCGGGCAGCGAGCAAGTACTTC. Protein sequence: CASRDPRAASKYF.

This clonotype was counted a few times. The CDR3 sequence: CASSYQGLGGYTF. In DNA form, the CDR3 reads TGTGCCAGCAGCTACCAGGGGTTGGGGGGCTACACCTTC. The J gene is TRBJ1-2, the V gene TRBV12-3 or TRBV12-4, with D possibly TRBD1 on 6 matching bases. V lost 6 bases to trimming and J lost 8 bases, with 16 bases between them. This CDR3 region has 13 residues.

For this clonotype: The junction and the germline gene differ at one end; a read error may be behind it. The V gene is TRBV6-5, the J gene TRBJ1-4, with 7 bases that match TRBD1. The CDR3 is 15 residues long. CDR1 MNHEY and CDR2 SVGAGI come from the germline V gene. CDR3 bases: TGTGCCAGCAGTTACACGACAGGGACTAATGAAAAACTGTCTTTT. Its protein product is CASSYTTGTNEKLSF.

The chain recombines TRBV2 with TRBJ1-5; D is possibly TRBD1 (6 bases). The CDR3 length is 14 residues. The V gene lost 5 bases and the J gene lost 9 bases, with 17 bases spanning the gap. CDR1 SNHLY and CDR2 FYNNEI come from the germline V gene. CDR3 nucleotide sequence: TGTGCCAGCAGTTTAAACGGGGGCCGCCGGCCCCAGCATTTT. Protein sequence: CASSLNGGRRPQHF.

This clonotype was detected only a few times. CDR3 protein: CASSLRAGAETQYF. The CDR3, as DNA: TGTGCCAGCAGCCTGAGGGCAGGGGCTGAGACCCAGTACTTC. The chain links TRBV5-8 to TRBJ2-5; D may be TRBD1 (6 bases). V gave up 4 bases and J gave up 5 bases, with 15 bases separating them. Per the germline V gene, CDR1 is SGHTS and CDR2 is YDEGEE. The CDR3 sequence is 14 residues long.

This clonotype appeared a few times. V is TRBV20-1 and J is TRBJ1-5, with D possibly being TRBD1 (5 bases). The germline V gene encodes CDR1 DFQATT and CDR2 SNEGSKA (reference sequence). The CDR3 length is 15 residues. Trimming took off 1 base at V and 2 bases at J, with 12 bases between the two ends. The CDR3 DNA is TGCAGTGCTAGAGGGGCGGGGACGGGCAATCAGCCCCAGCATTTT. As protein: CSARGAGTGNQPQHF.